The entry below describes one TCR beta chain. This sample is drawn from a study of blood T cells in healthy people across ages. Primers used in a second PCR of about 7 to 12 cycles were a sample-barcoded 5' primer and a J-beta primer mix. TCRdb re-analysed the 5' RACE reads in MiXCR, keeping a single row per CDR3 protein. The sample consists of about 800,000 distinct CDR3 sequences, about 46% of them appearing once. V dropped 6 bases and J dropped 4; count of bases not matched to a gene: 6. CDR1 MNHEY and CDR2 SMNVEV come from the germline V gene (reference sequence). This CDR3 has 14 amino acids. The TCR originated in an older man in good health. This sequence joins TRBV27 and TRBJ1-3; 7 bases match TRBD1. The specimen sequenced was blood. For the CDR3, the DNA is TGTGCCAGCAGGCCACAGGGGTTGGGAAACACCATATATTTT. Protein sequence: CASRPQGLGNTIYF.